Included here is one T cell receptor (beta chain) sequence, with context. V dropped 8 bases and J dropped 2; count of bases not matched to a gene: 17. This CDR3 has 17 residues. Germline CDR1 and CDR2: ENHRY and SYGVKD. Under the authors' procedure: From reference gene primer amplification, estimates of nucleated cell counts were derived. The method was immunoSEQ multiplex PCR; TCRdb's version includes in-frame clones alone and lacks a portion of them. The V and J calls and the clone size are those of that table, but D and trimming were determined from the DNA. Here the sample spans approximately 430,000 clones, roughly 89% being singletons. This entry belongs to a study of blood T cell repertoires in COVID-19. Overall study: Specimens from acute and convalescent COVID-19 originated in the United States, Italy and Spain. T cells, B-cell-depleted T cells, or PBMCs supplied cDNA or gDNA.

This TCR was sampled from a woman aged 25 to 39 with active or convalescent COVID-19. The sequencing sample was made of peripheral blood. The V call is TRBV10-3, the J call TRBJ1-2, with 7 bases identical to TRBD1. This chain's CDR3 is CAIGRDRALYLNYGYTF. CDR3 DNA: TGTGCCATCGGCCGAGACAGGGCACTTTACCTGAACTATGGCTACACCTTC.